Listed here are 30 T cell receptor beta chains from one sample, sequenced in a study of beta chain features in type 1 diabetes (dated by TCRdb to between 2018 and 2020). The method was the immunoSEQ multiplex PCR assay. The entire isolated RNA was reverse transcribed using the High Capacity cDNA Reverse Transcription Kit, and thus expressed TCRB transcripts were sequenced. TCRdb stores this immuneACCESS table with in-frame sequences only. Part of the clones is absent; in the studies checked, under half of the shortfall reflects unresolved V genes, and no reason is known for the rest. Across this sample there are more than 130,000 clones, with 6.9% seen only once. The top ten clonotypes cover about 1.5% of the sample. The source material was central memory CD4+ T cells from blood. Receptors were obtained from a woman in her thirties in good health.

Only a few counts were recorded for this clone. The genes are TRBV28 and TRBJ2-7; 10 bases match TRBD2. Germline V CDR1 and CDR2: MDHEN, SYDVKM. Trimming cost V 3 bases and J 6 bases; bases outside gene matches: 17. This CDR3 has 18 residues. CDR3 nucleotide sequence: TGTGCCAGCAGTTTGACAGGCCTAGCTAGCGGGGGTAATCGCGAGCAGTACTTC. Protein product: CASSLTGLASGGNREQYF.

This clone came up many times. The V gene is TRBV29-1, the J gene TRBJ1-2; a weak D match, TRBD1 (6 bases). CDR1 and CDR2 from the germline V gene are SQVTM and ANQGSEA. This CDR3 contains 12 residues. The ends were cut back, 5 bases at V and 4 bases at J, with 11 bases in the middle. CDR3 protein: CSVSGQLYGYTF. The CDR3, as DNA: TGCAGCGTTTCAGGACAGCTCTATGGCTACACCTTC.

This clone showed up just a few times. CDR3 protein: CASSRRGGDEQYF. The CDR3, as DNA: TGTGCCAGCAGCAGGAGAGGCGGGGACGAGCAGTACTTC. The V gene is TRBV7-3, the J gene TRBJ2-7, with D maybe TRBD2 (6 bases). Trimming left V 5 bases short and J 5 bases short, with 13 bases between. The germline V gene encodes CDR1 SGHTA and CDR2 FQGTGA. The CDR3 contains 13 residues.

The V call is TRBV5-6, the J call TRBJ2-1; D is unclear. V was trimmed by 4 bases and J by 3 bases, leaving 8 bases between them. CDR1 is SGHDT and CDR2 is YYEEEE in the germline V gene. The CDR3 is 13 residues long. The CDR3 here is CASSIDNYNEQFF. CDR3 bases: TGTGCCAGCAGCATAGACAACTACAATGAGCAGTTCTTC.

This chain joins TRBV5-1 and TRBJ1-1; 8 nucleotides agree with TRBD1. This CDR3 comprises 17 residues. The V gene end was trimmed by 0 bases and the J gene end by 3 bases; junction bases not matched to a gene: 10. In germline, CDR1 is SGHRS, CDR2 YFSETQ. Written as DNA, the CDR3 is TGCGCCAGCAGCTTGGCCAGGGGGCAGGCAGAGGACACTGAAGCTTTCTTT. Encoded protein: CASSLARGQAEDTEAFF.

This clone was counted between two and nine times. In DNA form, the CDR3 reads TGTGCCAGCAGCCTCCAGACAGGGGGCGGTGAAAAACTGTTTTTT. It specifies CASSLQTGGGEKLFF. V gene TRBV7-9 combines with J gene TRBJ1-4, with 10 bases matching TRBD1. The junction had 7 bases not matched to a gene; V was cut back by 5 bases and J by 7 bases. The CDR3 consists of 15 residues. From germline, CDR1 is SEHNR and CDR2 FQNEAQ (reference sequence).

In DNA form, the CDR3 reads TGTGCCAGCAGCTTGGAAGGTCAGGGCAGGCCCACAGATACGCAGTATTTT. This codes for CASSLEGQGRPTDTQYF. The chain carries TRBV5-6 and TRBJ2-3; a weak D match, TRBD1 (5 bases). The V gene's germline CDR1 is SGHDT and CDR2 YYEEEE. CDR3 size: 17 residues. V was trimmed by 0 bases and J by 2 bases, leaving 16 bases between them.

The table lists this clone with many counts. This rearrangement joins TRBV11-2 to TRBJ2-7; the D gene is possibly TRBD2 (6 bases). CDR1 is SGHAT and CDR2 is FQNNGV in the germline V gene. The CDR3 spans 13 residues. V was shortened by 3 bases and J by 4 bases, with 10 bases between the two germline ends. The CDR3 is CASSFGGIYEQYF. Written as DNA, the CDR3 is TGTGCCAGCAGCTTTGGAGGGATATACGAGCAGTACTTC.

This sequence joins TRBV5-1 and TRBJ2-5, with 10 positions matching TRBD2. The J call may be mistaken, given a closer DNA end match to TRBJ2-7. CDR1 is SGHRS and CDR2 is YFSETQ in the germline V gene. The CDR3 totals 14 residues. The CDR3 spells CASTRTSGSYEQYF. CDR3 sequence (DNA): TGCGCCAGCACCCGGACTAGCGGATCCTACGAGCAGTACTTC.

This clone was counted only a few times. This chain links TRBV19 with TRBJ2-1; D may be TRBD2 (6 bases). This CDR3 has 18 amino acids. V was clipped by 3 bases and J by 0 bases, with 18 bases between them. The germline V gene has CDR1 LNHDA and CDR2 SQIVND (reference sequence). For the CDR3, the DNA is TGTGCCAGTAGTATGGGGGAAGGCGGAGGGAGCTCCTACAATGAGCAGTTCTTC. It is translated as CASSMGEGGGSSYNEQFF.

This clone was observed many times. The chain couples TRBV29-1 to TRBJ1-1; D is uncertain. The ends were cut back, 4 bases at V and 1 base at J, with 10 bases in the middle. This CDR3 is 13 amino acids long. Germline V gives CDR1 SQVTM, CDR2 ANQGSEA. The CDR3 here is CSVGSTENTEAFF. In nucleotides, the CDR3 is TGCAGCGTTGGGTCCACAGAGAACACTGAAGCTTTCTTT.

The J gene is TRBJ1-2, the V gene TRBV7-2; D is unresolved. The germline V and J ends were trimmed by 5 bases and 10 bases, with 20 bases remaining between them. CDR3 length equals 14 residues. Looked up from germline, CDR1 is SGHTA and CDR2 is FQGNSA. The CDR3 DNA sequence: TGTGCCAGCAGCGGAGGGCAGTCTCGGACGTACTACACCTTC. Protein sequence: CASSGGQSRTYYTF.

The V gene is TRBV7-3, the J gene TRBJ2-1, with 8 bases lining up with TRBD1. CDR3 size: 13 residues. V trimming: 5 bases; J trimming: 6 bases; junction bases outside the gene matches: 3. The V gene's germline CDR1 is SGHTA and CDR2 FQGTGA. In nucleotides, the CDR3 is TGTGCCAGCAGCGCGGGACAGGTCAATGAGCAGTTCTTC. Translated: CASSAGQVNEQFF. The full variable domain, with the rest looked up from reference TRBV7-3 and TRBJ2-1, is GAGVSQTPSNKVTEKGKYVELRCDPISGHTALYWYRQSLGQGPEFLIYFQGTGAADDSGLPNDRFFAVRPEGSVSTLKIQRTERGDSAVYLCASSAGQVNEQFFGPGTRLTVL.

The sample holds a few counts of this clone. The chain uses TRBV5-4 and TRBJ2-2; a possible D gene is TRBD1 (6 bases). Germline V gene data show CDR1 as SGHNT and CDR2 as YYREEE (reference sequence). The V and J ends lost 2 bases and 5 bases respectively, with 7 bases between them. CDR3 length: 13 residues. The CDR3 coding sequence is TGTGCCAGCAGCTTAGGGGGTACCGGGGAGCTGTTTTTT. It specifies CASSLGGTGELFF.

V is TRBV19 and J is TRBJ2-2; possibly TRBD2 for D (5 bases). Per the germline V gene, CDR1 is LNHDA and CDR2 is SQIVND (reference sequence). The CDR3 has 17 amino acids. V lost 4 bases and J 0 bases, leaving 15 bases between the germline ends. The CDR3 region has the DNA TGTGCCAGTAGTACCCACTCCGGGATCCCGAACACCGGGGAGCTGTTTTTT. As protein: CASSTHSGIPNTGELFF.

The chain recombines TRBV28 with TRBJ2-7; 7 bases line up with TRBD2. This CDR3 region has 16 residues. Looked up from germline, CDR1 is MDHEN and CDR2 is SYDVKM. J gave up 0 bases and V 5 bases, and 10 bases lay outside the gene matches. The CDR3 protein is CASSEGGTENSYEQYF. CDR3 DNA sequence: TGTGCCAGCAGTGAGGGAGGGACCGAAAACTCCTACGAGCAGTACTTC.

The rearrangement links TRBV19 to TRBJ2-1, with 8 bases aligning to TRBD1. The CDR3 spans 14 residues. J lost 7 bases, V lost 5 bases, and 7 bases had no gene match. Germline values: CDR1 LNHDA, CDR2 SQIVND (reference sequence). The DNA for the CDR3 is TGTGCCAGTAGTGCCCGGACAGGGAAAAATGAGCAGTTCTTC. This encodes CASSARTGKNEQFF.

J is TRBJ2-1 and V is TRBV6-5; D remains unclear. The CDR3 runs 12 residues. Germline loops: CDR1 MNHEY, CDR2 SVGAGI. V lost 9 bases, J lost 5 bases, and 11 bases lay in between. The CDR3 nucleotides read TGTGCCAGTAGCAGAGGCCACAATGAGCAGTTCTTC. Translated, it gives CASSRGHNEQFF.

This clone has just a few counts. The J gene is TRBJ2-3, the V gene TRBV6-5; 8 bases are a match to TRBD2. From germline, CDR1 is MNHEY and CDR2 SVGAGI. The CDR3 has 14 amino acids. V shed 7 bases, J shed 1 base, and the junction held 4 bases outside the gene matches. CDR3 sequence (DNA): TGTGCCAGCACTATGACTAGCGGCACAGATACGCAGTATTTT. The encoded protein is CASTMTSGTDTQYF.

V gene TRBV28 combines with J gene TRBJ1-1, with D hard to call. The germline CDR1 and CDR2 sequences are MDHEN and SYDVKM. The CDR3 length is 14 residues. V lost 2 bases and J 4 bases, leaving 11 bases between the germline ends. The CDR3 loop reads CASSLPVRGTEAFF. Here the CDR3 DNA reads TGTGCCAGCAGTTTACCGGTCCGGGGCACTGAAGCTTTCTTT.

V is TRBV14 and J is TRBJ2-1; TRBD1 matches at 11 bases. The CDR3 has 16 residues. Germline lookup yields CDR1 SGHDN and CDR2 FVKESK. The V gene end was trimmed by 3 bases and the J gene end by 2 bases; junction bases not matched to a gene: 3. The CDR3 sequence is CASSQEDRGPYNEQFF. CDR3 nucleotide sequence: TGTGCCAGCAGCCAGGAGGACAGGGGGCCCTACAATGAGCAGTTCTTC.

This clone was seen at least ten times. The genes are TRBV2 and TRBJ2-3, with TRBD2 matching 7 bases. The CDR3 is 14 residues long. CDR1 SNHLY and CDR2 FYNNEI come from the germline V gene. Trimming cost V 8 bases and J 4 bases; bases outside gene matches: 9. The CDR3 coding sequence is TGTGCCAGCCAGGCGCGGGAGTCCCCAGATACGCAGTATTTT. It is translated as CASQARESPDTQYF.

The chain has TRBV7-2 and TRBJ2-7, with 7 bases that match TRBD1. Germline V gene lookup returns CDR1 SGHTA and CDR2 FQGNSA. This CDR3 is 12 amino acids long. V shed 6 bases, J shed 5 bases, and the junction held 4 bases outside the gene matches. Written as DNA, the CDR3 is TGTGCCAGCAGTCACACAGGGGACGAGCAGTACTTC. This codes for CASSHTGDEQYF.

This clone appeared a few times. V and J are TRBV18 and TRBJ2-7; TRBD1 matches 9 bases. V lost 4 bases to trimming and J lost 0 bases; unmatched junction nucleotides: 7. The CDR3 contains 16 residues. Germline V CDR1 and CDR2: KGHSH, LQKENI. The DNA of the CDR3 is TGTGCCAGCTCACTCCTGCCGGGACAGGGCTCCTACGAGCAGTACTTC. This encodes CASSLLPGQGSYEQYF.

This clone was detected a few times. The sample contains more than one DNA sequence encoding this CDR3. CDR3 DNA sequence: TGCGCCAGCAGCTCCGGGACAGGGCTCCAAGAGACCCAGTACTTC. Residues: CASSSGTGLQETQYF. The V call is TRBV5-1, the J call TRBJ2-5; 9 bases map to TRBD1. J was trimmed by 1 base and V by 3 bases; bases with no gene match: 4. This CDR3 has 15 residues. CDR1 and CDR2 (germline): SGHRS, YFSETQ.

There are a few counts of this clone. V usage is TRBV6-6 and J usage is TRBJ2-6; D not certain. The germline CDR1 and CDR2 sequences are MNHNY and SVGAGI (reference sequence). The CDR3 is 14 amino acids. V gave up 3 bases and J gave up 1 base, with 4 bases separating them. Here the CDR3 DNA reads TGTGCCAGCAGTTATAATTCTGGGGCCAACGTCCTGACTTTC. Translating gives CASSYNSGANVLTF.

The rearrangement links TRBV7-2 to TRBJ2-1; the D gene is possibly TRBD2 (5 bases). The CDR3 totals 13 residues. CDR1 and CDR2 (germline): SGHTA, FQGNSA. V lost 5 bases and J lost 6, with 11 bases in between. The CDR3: CASSLGLGNEQFF. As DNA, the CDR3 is TGTGCCAGCAGCCTCGGACTGGGCAATGAGCAGTTCTTC.

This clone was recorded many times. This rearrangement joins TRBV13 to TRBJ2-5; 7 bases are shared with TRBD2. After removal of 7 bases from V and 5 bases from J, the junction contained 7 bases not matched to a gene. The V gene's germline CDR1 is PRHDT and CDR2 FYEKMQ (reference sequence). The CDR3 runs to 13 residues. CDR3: CASTQRGYETQYF. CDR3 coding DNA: TGTGCCAGCACCCAGCGGGGATATGAGACCCAGTACTTC.

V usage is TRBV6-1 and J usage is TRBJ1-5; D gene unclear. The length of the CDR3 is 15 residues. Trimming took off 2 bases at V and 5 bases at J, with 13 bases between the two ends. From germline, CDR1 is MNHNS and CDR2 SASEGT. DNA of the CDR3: TGTGCCAGCAGTGAATATGAGGGAGGCCATCAGCCCCAGCATTTT. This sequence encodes CASSEYEGGHQPQHF.

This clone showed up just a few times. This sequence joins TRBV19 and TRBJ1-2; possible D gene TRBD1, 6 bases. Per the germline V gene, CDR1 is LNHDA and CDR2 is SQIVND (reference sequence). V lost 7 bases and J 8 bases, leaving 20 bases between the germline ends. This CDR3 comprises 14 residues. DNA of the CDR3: TGTGCCAGTACCCACAGGACAGATAACCGCGGCTACACCTTC. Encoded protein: CASTHRTDNRGYTF. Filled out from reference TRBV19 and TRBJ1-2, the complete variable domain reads DGGITQSPKYLFRKEGQNVTLSCEQNLNHDAMYWYRQDPGQGLRLIYYSQIVNDFQKGDIAEGYSVSREKKESFPLTVTSAQKNPTAFYLCASTHRTDNRGYTFGSGTRLTVV.